These 12 T cell receptor beta chains were sequenced from one sample in a study of cytotoxic CD8 clonotypes in ibrutinib-treated CLL. This table comes from immunoSEQ multiplex PCR, and its TCRdb copy is limited to in-frame clones, with some not included. The sample lists about 40,000 clones, just over 70% occurring once. Sequenced material: PBMCs, taken at disease progression, from a patient treated with ibrutinib. The receptors were sampled from a human donor with chronic lymphocytic leukemia.

This clone has just a few counts. Within the sample, other DNA sequences also encode this same CDR3. V usage is TRBV18 and J usage is TRBJ1-2; D remains ambiguous. This CDR3 region has 13 residues. Germline CDR1 is KGHSH and CDR2 is LQKENI. V lost 6 bases and J 4 bases, leaving 12 bases between the germline ends. Written as DNA, the CDR3 is TGTGCCAGCTCTCCAGACGGGTCCTATGGCTACACCTTC. The encoded protein is CASSPDGSYGYTF.

The chain carries TRBV28 and TRBJ2-3; D gene ambiguous. Germline values: CDR1 MDHEN, CDR2 SYDVKM. The V and J ends lost 5 bases and 6 bases respectively, with 9 bases between them. The CDR3 contains 12 residues. CDR3 region: CASSTYSDTQYF. CDR3 sequence (DNA): TGTGCCAGCAGTACTTACTCGGATACGCAGTATTTT.

This clone is judged medium-sized (0.01 to 0.1%). Other DNA sequences in this sample translate to the same CDR3. This chain links TRBV7-8 with TRBJ2-5; 7 bases line up with TRBD2. J gave up 5 bases and V 5 bases, and 8 bases lay outside the gene matches. Germline CDR1 SGHVS, CDR2 FQNEAQ. The CDR3 runs to 14 residues. In nucleotides, the CDR3 is TGTGCCAGCAGCCTAGAGGTAGCGGGCGAGACCCAGTACTTC. It is translated as CASSLEVAGETQYF.

This sequence joins TRBV7-9 and TRBJ2-7; 7 bases fit TRBD1. CDR3 size: 16 residues. After removal of 1 base from V and 3 bases from J, the junction contained 9 bases not matched to a gene. Germline V CDR1 and CDR2: SEHNR, FQNEAQ (reference sequence). This CDR3 is CASSLVLRGRVYEQYF. CDR3 DNA sequence: TGTGCCAGCAGCTTAGTGTTGAGGGGGCGCGTCTACGAGCAGTACTTC.

The chain uses TRBV6-8 and TRBJ2-3, with a weak D call TRBD1 (5 bases). The germline V and J ends were trimmed by 3 bases and 0 bases, with 13 bases remaining between them. The V gene's germline CDR1 is MNHGY and CDR2 SAAAGT. The CDR3 contains 16 residues. The CDR3 sequence is CASSYVETASTDTQYF. The CDR3 DNA reads TGTGCCAGCAGTTATGTGGAGACAGCTAGCACAGATACGCAGTATTTT.

The sample holds one count of this clone. This chain connects TRBV5-1 to TRBJ2-1, with 7 bases fitting TRBD1. V was pared by 5 bases and J by 2 bases, with 10 bases of the junction left unmatched. The CDR3 sequence is 16 residues long. Germline V gives CDR1 SGHRS, CDR2 YFSETQ. For the CDR3, the DNA is TGCGCCAGCAGATCCCAGACAGGGTTCACCTACAATGAGCAGTTCTTC. Amino acid sequence: CASRSQTGFTYNEQFF.

This chain joins TRBV5-1 and TRBJ2-7, with 7 bases identical to TRBD2. J was trimmed by 3 bases and V by 3 bases; bases with no gene match: 15. This CDR3 has 17 amino acids. The germline CDR1 and CDR2 sequences are SGHRS and YFSETQ. CDR3 in amino acids: CASSWRAGGPSGYEQYF. The CDR3 DNA is TGCGCCAGCAGCTGGAGGGCTGGGGGTCCTAGCGGCTACGAGCAGTACTTC.

This clone was found a few times. The chain uses TRBV20-1 and TRBJ2-5; 7 nucleotides align to TRBD2. CDR1 DFQATT and CDR2 SNEGSKA come from the germline V gene (reference sequence). This CDR3 is 11 amino acids long. V lost 6 bases and J lost 2; bases outside the gene matches: 0. CDR3 coding DNA: TGCAGTGCCGGGGGGCAAGAGACCCAGTACTTC. Its protein is CSAGGQETQYF.

The chain carries TRBV18 and TRBJ2-5; a weak D match, TRBD1 (7 bases). Germline assignment: CDR1 KGHSH and CDR2 LQKENI. This CDR3 is 15 amino acids long. Trimming left V 6 bases short and J 1 base short, with 15 bases between. The CDR3: CASSPGGGGQETQYF. The CDR3 DNA follows: TGTGCCAGCTCCCCAGGAGGGGGCGGCCAAGAGACCCAGTACTTC.

The V and J genes are TRBV30 and TRBJ1-2; a possible D gene is TRBD1 (5 bases). V shed 8 bases and J shed 8 bases, with 27 bases lying between them. The CDR3 is 15 amino acids. Germline V gene data show CDR1 as GTSNPN and CDR2 as SVGIG (reference sequence). The CDR3, as DNA: TGTGCCGGAGACAGTCAGTCGCTTCGGACGGGGGGCTACACCTTC. Protein product: CAGDSQSLRTGGYTF.

This clone was observed once. The CDR3 DNA reads as TGTGCCAGCAGCGAACCCGGGACAGGGGACCGGGAGCTGTTTTTT. It yields the protein CASSEPGTGDRELFF. The rearrangement uses TRBV9 and TRBJ2-2; TRBD1 matches at 10 bases. The ends lost 3 bases at V and 9 bases at J; junction bases unmatched: 8. Germline V gives CDR1 SGDLS, CDR2 YYNGEE. The CDR3 covers 15 residues.

This chain joins TRBV6-5 and TRBJ2-7; 7 bases agree with TRBD1. The CDR3 is made up of 12 amino acids. With V trimmed by 10 bases and J by 3 bases, 6 bases remained unmatched. Germline loops: CDR1 MNHEY, CDR2 SVGAGI. The CDR3 loop reads CATRQGNYEQYF. CDR3 sequence (DNA): TGTGCCACCCGACAGGGCAACTACGAGCAGTACTTC.